Sequencing of this T cell receptor (beta chain) was carried out in a study of identical twins. Notes on the study in general: Excess low generation probability was seen in twin-shared out-of-frame alpha sequences. Models predicted too little out-of-frame TCR alpha sharing in monozygotic twins. Twins showed weaker excess sharing in their beta out-of-frame sequences.

This clonotype was picked up a small number of times. Its antigen remains unknown. TCRdb processed the 5' RACE reads anew with MiXCR; each CDR3 protein has one entry. Of around 1.7 million distinct CDR3 sequences detected, about 31% appear once; the ten largest clones hold approximately 0.25%. This CDR3 comprises 12 residues. V gave up 4 bases and J gave up 4 bases, with 10 bases separating them. Germline V gene lookup returns CDR1 GTSNPN and CDR2 SVGIG (reference sequence). The rearrangement links TRBV30 to TRBJ1-2; D not resolved. Sequencing input: cord blood. The sequence was obtained from a newborn girl in good health. The CDR3 protein is CAWNRGSYGYTF. CDR3 in DNA: TGTGCCTGGAATCGAGGGTCCTATGGCTACACCTTC.